The present TCR beta chain was sequenced within a study of T cells in Graves' hyperthyroidism and ophthalmopathy. Regarding the study as a whole: Ophthalmopathy prediction by the model preceded onset by a median about 6 months. Blood samples included most of the expanded thyroid clonotypes exceeding 0.001.

CDR1 and CDR2 (germline): SEHNR, FQNEAQ (reference sequence). CDR3 length equals 16 residues. The J segment lost 4 bases and the V segment lost 3 bases, leaving 8 bases of the junction unmatched. Regions amplified from RNA transcripts were the TCR beta CDR3 regions. First-round RT-PCR of the TCR CDR3 relied on the HTBI primer set. TCRdb re-called the multiplex PCR reads with MiXCR, one entry per CDR3 protein. The repertoire includes 200,000 to 250,000 distinct CDR3 sequences, 15% to 20% of them detected once, and less than 35% sits in the top ten. There are many counts of this clonotype. Its target is unknown. Disease duration was under 3 months in the ophthalmopathy patients, who also had a Clinical Activity Score of at least 3 and a NOSPECS grade of at least 4.

The genes are TRBV7-9 and TRBJ2-3; 9 bases match TRBD2. This receptor was taken from a woman younger than 35 with Graves' ophthalmopathy. Material for sequencing was blood. The CDR3 region has the DNA TGTGCCAGCAGCTTGGGGCGGGGGGGAGTTTCAGATACGCAGTATTTT. Its protein is CASSLGRGGVSDTQYF.